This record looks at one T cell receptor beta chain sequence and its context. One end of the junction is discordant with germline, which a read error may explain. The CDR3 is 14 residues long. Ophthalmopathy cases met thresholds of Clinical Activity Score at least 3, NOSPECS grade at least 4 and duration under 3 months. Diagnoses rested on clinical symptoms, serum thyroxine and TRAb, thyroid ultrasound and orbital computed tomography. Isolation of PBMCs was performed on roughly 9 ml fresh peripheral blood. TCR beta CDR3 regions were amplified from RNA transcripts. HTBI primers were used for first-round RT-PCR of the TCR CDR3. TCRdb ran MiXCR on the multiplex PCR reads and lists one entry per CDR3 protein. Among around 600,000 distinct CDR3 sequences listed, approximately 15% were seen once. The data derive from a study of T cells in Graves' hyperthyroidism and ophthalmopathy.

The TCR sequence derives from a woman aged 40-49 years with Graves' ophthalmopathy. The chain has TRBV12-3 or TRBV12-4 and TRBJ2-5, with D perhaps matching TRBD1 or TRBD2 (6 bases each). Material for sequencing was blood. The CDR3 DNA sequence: TGTGCCAACAGTTTTTGGGGGGCGGAAGAGACCCAGTACTTC. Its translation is CANSFWGAEETQYF.